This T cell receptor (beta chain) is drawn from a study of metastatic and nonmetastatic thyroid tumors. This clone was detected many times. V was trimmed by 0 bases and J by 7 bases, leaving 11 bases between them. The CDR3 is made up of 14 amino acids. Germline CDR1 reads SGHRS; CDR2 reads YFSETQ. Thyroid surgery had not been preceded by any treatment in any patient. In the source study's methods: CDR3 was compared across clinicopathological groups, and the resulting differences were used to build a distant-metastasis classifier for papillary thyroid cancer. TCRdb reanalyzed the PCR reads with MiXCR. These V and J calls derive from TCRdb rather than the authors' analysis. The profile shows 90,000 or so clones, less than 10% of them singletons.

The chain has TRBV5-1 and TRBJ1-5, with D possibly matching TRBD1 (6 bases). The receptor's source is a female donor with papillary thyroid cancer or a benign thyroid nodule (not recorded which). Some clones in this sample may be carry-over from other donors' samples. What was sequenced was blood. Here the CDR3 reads CASSLGGQKQPQHF. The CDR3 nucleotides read TGCGCCAGCAGCTTGGGGGGGCAAAAACAGCCCCAGCATTTT.